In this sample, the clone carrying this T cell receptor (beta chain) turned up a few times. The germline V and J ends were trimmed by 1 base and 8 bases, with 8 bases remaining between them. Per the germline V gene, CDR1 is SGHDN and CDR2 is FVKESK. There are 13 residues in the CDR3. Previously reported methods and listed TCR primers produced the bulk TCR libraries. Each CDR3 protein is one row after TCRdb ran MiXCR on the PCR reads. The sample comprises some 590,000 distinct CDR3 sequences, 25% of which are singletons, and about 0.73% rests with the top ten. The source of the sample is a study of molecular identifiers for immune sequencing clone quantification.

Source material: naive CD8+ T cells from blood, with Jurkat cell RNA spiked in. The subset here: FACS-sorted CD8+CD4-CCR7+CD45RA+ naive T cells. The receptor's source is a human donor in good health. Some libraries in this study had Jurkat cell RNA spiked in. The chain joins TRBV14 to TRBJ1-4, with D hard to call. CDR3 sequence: CASSQGAWEKLFF. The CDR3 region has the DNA TGTGCCAGCAGCCAAGGGGCGTGGGAAAAACTGTTTTTT.